The 10 T cell receptor beta chains given below trace back to one sample, sequenced in a study of T-cell reconstitution after alpha-beta-depleted transplantation in children. Unique molecular identifiers were built into the TCRbeta library. TCRdb reprocessed the PCR reads via MiXCR and lists one record per CDR3 protein. The table includes 600,000 to 800,000 distinct CDR3 sequences, around 12% detected once. The sample consisted of PBMCs, taken before TCRalphabeta/CD19-depleted stem cell transplant. These TCRs come from a girl aged 2 to 9 with congenital amegakaryocytic thrombocytopenia, due to receive a stem cell transplant.

This clonotype was detected many times. The chain couples TRBV20-1 to TRBJ2-7; D not resolved. The CDR3 has 13 amino acids. CDR1 DFQATT and CDR2 SNEGSKA come from the germline V gene (reference sequence). The V and J ends lost 3 bases and 7 bases respectively, with 16 bases between them. In nucleotides, the CDR3 is TGCAGTGCTAGGTCGACTTCTACCCGGGAGCAGTACTTC. It codes for CSARSTSTREQYF.

This clonotype has a count of ten or more. The chain recombines TRBV9 with TRBJ1-1, with D hard to call. CDR1 SGDLS and CDR2 YYNGEE come from the germline V gene. The ends were cut back, 0 bases at V and 0 bases at J, with 9 bases in the middle. The CDR3 covers 15 residues. CDR3 amino acids: CASSVDWGLNTEAFF. CDR3 DNA sequence: TGTGCCAGCAGCGTAGATTGGGGTTTGAACACTGAAGCTTTCTTT. Supplemented by reference TRBV9 and TRBJ1-1, the full variable domain reads DSGVTQTPKHLITATGQRVTLRCSPRSGDLSVYWYQQSLDQGLQFLIQYYNGEERAKGNILERFSAQQFPDLHSELNLSSLELGDSALYFCASSVDWGLNTEAFFGQGTRLTVV.

This clonotype has at least ten counts. V usage is TRBV29-1 and J usage is TRBJ1-3; D not certain. CDR3 length: 11 residues. Looked up from germline, CDR1 is SQVTM and CDR2 is ANQGSEA. With 7 bases removed from V and 0 bases from J, the gap between germline ends came to 4 bases. The CDR3 DNA reads TGCAGCGGTTCCTCTGGAAACACCATATATTTT. It codes for CSGSSGNTIYF.

This clonotype occurred many times. The chain employs TRBV12-3 or TRBV12-4 and TRBJ1-1, with D unresolved. CDR3 length: 13 amino acids. V was shortened by 1 base and J by 6 bases, with 9 bases between the two germline ends. The CDR3 bases are TGTGCCAGCAGTTTAGACCCAAGGGCTGAAGCTTTCTTT. Encoded protein: CASSLDPRAEAFF.

This clonotype was observed a handful of times. V gene TRBV7-9 combines with J gene TRBJ2-1; 7 positions match TRBD2. The length of the CDR3 is 15 residues. CDR1 is SEHNR, CDR2 FQNEAQ, per germline (reference sequence). J was trimmed by 8 bases and V by 3 bases; bases with no gene match: 10. The CDR3 sequence is CASSFGLAGAYEQFF. CDR3 coding DNA: TGTGCCAGCAGCTTTGGTTTGGCGGGAGCATATGAGCAGTTCTTC. The whole variable domain, remainder taken from reference TRBV7-9 and TRBJ2-1, is DTGVSQNPRHKITKRGQNVTFRCDPISEHNRLYWYRQTLGQGPEFLTYFQNEAQLEKSRLLSDRFSAERPKGSFSTLEIQRTEQGDSAMYLCASSFGLAGAYEQFFGPGTRLTVL.

This clonotype was seen only a few times. The V call is TRBV12-3 or TRBV12-4, the J call TRBJ2-2; 7 nucleotides align to TRBD1. V gave up 5 bases and J gave up 4 bases; unmatched junction bases: 7. This CDR3 has 15 amino acids. In DNA form, the CDR3 reads TGTGCCAGCAGTAACGGACAGGTCAGCACCGGGGAGCTGTTTTTT. Its protein product is CASSNGQVSTGELFF.

This clonotype has ten or more counts. This CDR3 reads CASSLQGLAGTDTQYF. In DNA form, the CDR3 reads TGTGCCAGCAGCCTACAGGGACTAGCGGGAACAGATACGCAGTATTTT. This sequence joins TRBV7-2 and TRBJ2-3; 13 bases fit TRBD2. This CDR3 comprises 16 residues. V lost 5 bases, J lost 3 bases, and 5 bases stayed unmatched. CDR1 and CDR2 (germline): SGHTA, FQGNSA.

The chain uses TRBV5-1 and TRBJ2-4; 7 bases align to TRBD1. The CDR3 consists of 16 residues. The germline V gene encodes CDR1 SGHRS and CDR2 YFSETQ. V gave up 3 bases and J gave up 5 bases; unmatched junction bases: 11. The CDR3 nucleotides read TGCGCCAGCAGCTCCTACCCGGACAGGAGCGAAAACATTCAGTACTTC. Amino acids: CASSSYPDRSENIQYF.

The gene calls are TRBV29-1 and TRBJ2-7, with no clear D. CDR3 length: 10 amino acids. Germline V gene lookup returns CDR1 SQVTM and CDR2 ANQGSEA. V was cut by 5 bases and J by 4 bases, with 6 bases left in between. The CDR3 reads CSVWQYEQYF. The CDR3 coding sequence is TGCAGCGTTTGGCAGTACGAGCAGTACTTC.

The sample holds a few counts of this clonotype. The chain recombines TRBV5-1 with TRBJ2-5, with D possibly being TRBD2 (6 bases). V lost 6 bases to trimming and J lost 4 bases, with 13 bases between them. Looked up from germline, CDR1 is SGHRS and CDR2 is YFSETQ. CDR3 length equals 13 residues. The CDR3 bases are TGCGCCAGCACGCAATTGGGGGGAGAGACCCAGTACTTC. Its translation: CASTQLGGETQYF.